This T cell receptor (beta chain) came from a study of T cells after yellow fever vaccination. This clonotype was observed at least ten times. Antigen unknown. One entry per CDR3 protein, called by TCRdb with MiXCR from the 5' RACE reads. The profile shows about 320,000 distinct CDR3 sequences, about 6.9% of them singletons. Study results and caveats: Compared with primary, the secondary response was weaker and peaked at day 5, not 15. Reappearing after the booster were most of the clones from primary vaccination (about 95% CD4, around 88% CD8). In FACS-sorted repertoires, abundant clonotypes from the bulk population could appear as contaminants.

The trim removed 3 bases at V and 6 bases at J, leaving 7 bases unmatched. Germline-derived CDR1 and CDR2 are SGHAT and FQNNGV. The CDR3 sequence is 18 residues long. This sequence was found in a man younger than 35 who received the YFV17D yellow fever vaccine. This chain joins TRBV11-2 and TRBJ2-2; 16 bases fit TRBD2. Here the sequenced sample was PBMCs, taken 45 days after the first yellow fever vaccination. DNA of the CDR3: TGTGCCAGCAGCTTCCCGGGACTAGCGGGGGGGCGTTCCGGGGAGCTGTTTTTT. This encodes CASSFPGLAGGRSGELFF.